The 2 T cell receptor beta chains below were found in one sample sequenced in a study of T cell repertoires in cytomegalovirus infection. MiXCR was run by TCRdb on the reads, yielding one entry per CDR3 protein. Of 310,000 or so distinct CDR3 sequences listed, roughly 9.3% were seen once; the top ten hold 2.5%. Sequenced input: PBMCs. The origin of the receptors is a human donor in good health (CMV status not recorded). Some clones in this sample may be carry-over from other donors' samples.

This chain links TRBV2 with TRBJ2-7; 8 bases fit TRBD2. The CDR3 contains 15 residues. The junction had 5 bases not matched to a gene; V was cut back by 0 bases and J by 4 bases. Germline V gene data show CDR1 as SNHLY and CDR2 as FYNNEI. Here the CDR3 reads CASSEALAGRYEQYF. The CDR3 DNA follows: TGTGCCAGCAGTGAAGCGTTAGCGGGGAGGTACGAGCAGTACTTC.

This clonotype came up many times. The CDR3, as DNA: TGTGCCAGCAGCCGGCGTACAGGGGCCCCCTACGAGCAGTACTTC. This sequence encodes CASSRRTGAPYEQYF. V is TRBV7-2 and J is TRBJ2-7, with TRBD1 matching over 7 bases. This CDR3 is 15 amino acids long. Trimming at V came to 5 bases and at J to 2 bases, leaving 9 bases not matched to a gene. The germline V gene has CDR1 SGHTA and CDR2 FQGNSA.